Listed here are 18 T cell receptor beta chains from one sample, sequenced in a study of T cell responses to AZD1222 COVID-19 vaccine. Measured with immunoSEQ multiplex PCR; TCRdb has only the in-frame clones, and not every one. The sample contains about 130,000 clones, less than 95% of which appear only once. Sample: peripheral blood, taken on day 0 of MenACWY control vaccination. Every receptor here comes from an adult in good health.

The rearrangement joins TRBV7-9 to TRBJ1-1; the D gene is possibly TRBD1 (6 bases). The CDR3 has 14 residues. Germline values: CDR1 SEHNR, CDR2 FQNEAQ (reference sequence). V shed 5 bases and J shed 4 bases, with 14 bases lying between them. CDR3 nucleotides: TGTGCCAGCAGCCCACCAGGGGTGGGCACTGAAGCTTTCTTT. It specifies CASSPPGVGTEAFF. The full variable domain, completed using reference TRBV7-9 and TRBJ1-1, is DTGVSQNPRHKITKRGQNVTFRCDPISEHNRLYWYRQTLGQGPEFLTYFQNEAQLEKSRLLSDRFSAERPKGSFSTLEIQRTEQGDSAMYLCASSPPGVGTEAFFGQGTRLTVV.

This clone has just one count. The CDR3 sequence is CASSSRDADVTQYF. CDR3 sequence (DNA): TGCGCCAGCAGCAGCCGGGACGCCGACGTTACGCAGTATTTT. The chain has TRBV5-1 and TRBJ2-3; D is tentatively TRBD1 or TRBD2 (5 bases each). The length of the CDR3 is 14 residues. V was clipped by 4 bases and J by 8 bases, with 17 bases between them. Looked up from germline, CDR1 is SGHRS and CDR2 is YFSETQ.

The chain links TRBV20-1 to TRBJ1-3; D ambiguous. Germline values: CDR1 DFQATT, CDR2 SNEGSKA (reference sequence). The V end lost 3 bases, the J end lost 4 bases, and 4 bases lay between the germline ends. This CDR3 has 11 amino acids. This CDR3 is CSARQGNTIYF. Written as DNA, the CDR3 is TGCAGTGCTAGGCAGGGAAACACCATATATTTT.

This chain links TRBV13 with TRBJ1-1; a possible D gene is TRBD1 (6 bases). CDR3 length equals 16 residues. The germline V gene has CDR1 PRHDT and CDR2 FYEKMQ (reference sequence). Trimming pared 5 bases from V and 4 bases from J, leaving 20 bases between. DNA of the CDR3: TGTGCCAGCAGCCTCCACGTGGGGGGGGCGGTCACTGAAGCTTTCTTT. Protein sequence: CASSLHVGGAVTEAFF.

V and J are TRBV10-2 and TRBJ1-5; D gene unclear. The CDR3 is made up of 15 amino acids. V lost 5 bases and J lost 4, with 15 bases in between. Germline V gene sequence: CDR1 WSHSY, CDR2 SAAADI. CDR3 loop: CASSIAHTGNQPQHF. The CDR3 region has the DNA TGCGCCAGCAGTATCGCGCACACTGGAAATCAGCCCCAGCATTTT.

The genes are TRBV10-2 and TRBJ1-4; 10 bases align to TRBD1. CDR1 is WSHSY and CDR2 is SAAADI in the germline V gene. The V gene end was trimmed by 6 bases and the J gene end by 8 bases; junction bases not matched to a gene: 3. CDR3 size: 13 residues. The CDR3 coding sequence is TGCGCCAGCAGCGGGACAGGGGACGAAAAACTGTTTTTT. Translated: CASSGTGDEKLFF.

CDR3 region: CASCRSPCYGYTF. The CDR3 DNA reads as TGTGCCAGCTGCCGGTCACCATGTTATGGCTACACCTTC. This chain links TRBV25-1 with TRBJ1-2, with D unclear. The CDR3 contains 13 residues. Trimming cost V 8 bases and J 5 bases, with 15 bases left between them. The germline gives CDR1 MGHDK, CDR2 SYGVNS.

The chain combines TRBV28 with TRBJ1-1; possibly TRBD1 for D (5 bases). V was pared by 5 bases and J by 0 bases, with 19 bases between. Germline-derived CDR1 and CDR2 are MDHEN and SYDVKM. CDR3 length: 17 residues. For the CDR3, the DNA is TGTGCCAGCAGTACCTCCCTGCGGGGGGTCATGAACACTGAAGCTTTCTTT. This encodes CASSTSLRGVMNTEAFF.

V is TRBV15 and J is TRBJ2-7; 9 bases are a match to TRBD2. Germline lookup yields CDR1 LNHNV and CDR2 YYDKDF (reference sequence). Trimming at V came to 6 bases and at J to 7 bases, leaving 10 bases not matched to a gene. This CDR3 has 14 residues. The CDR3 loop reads CATSFSGGSWEQYF. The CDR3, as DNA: TGTGCCACCAGTTTCAGCGGGGGGAGTTGGGAGCAGTACTTC.

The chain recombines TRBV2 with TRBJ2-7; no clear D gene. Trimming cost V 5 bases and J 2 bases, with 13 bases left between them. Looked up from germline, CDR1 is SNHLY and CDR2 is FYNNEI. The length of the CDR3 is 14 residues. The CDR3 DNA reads TGTGCCAGCAGTCTGGAAGGGAACGCCTACGAGCAGTACGTC. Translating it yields CASSLEGNAYEQYV.

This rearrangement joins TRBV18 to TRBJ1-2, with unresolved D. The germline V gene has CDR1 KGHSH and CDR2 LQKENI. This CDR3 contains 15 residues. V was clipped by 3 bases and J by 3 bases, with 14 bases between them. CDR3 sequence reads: CASSPTLMADYGYTF. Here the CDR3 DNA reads TGTGCCAGCTCACCCACGTTAATGGCGGACTATGGCTACACCTTC.

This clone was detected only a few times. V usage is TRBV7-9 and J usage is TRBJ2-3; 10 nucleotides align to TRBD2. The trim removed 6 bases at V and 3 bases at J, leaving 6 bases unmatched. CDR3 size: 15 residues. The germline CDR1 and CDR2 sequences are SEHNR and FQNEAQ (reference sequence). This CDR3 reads CASRALAGETDTQYF. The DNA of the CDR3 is TGTGCCAGCAGAGCTCTAGCGGGAGAAACAGATACGCAGTATTTT.

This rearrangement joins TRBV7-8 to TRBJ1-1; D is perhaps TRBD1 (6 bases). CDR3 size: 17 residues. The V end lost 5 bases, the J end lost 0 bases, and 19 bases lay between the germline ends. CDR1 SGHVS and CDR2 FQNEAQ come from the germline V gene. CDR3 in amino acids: CASSPPWGQGMNTEAFF. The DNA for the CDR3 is TGTGCCAGCAGCCCCCCGTGGGGGCAGGGGATGAACACTGAAGCTTTCTTT.

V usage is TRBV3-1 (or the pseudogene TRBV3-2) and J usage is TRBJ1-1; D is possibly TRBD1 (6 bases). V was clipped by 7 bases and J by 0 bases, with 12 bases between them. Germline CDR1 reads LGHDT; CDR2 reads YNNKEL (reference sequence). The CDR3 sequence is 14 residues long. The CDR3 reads CASTVGQLNTEAFF. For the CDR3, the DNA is TGTGCCAGCACCGTGGGACAACTGAACACTGAAGCTTTCTTT.

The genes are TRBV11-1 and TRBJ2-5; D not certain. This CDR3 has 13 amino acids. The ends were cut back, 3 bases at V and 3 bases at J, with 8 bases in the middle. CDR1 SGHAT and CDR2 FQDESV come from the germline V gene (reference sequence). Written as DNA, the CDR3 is TGTGCCAGCAGCTTGGGTCCGGAAGAGACCCAGTACTTC. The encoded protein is CASSLGPEETQYF. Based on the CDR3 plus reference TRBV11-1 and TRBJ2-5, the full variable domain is EAEVAQSPRYKITEKSQAVAFWCDPISGHATLYWYRQILGQGPELLVQFQDESVVDDSQLPKDRFSAERLKGVDSTLKIQPAELGDSAMYLCASSLGPEETQYFGPGTRLLVL.

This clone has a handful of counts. The CDR3 loop is CASSPYSSWEGPTGELFF. In DNA, the CDR3 is TGTGCCAGCAGCCCATACTCTTCGTGGGAGGGCCCTACCGGGGAGCTGTTTTTT. This rearrangement joins TRBV28 to TRBJ2-2, with 7 bases that match TRBD2. Looked up from germline, CDR1 is MDHEN and CDR2 is SYDVKM. V lost 6 bases and J lost 5; bases outside the gene matches: 18. The CDR3 spans 18 residues.

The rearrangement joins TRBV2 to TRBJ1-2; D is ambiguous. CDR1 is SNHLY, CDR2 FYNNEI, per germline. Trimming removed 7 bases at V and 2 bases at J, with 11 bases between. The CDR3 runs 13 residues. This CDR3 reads CASIRTGNYGYTF. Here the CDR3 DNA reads TGTGCCAGCATACGGACGGGGAACTATGGCTACACCTTC.

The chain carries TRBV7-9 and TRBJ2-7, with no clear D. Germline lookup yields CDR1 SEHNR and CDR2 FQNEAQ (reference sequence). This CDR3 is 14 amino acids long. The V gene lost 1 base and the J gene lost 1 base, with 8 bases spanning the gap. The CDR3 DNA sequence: TGTGCCAGCAGCTTAGGCGCCGGGTCCTACGAGCAGTACTTC. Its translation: CASSLGAGSYEQYF.